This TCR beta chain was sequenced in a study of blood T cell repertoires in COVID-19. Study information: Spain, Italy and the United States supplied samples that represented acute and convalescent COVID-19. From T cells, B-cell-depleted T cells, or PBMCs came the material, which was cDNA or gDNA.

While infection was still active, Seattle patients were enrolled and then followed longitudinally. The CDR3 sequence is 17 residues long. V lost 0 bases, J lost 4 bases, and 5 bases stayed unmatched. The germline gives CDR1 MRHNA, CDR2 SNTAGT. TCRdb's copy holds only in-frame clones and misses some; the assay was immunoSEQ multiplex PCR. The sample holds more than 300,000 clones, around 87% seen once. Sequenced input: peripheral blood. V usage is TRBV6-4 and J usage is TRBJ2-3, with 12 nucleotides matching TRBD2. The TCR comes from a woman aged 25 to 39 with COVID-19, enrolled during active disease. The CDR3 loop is CASSDSSRLAGADTQYF. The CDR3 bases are TGTGCCAGCAGTGACTCGAGTCGACTAGCGGGAGCAGATACGCAGTATTTT.